What follows is one T cell receptor beta chain and its context. CDR1 and CDR2 from the germline V gene are LNHDA and SQIVND (reference sequence). The junction had 4 bases not matched to a gene; V was cut back by 6 bases and J by 5 bases. The CDR3 loop spans 13 amino acids. The data stem from a study of technical replicates of blood from a handful of donors. TCRdb's table, derived via immunoSEQ multiplex PCR, lists solely in-frame clones and lacks some. The table includes approximately 94,000 clones, around 96% detected once. Sequencing input: T cells isolated from PBMCs. The V and J genes are TRBV19 and TRBJ1-2; TRBD1 matches 9 bases. This clonotype was sampled from a human donor in good health. The CDR3 is CASRGQGEYGYTF. The CDR3 coding sequence is TGTGCCAGTAGGGGACAGGGCGAGTATGGCTACACCTTC. Full variable domain (outside the CDR3, taken from reference TRBV19 and TRBJ1-2): DGGITQSPKYLFRKEGQNVTLSCEQNLNHDAMYWYRQDPGQGLRLIYYSQIVNDFQKGDIAEGYSVSREKKESFPLTVTSAQKNPTAFYLCASRGQGEYGYTFGSGTRLTVV.